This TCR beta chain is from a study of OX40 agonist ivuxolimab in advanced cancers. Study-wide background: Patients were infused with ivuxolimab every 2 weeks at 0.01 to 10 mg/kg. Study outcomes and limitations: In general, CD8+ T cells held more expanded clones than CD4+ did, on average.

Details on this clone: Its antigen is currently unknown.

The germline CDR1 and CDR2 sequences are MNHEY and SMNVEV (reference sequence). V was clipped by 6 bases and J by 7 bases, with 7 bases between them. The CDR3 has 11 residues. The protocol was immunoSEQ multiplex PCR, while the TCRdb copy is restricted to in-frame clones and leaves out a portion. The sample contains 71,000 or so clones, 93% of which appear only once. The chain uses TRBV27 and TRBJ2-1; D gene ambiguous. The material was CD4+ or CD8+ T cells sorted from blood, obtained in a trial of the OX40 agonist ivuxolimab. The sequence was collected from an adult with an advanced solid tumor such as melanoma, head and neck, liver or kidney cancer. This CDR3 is CASSRLNEQFF. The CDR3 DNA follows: TGTGCCAGCAGCCGCCTAAATGAGCAGTTCTTC.